The following is a T cell receptor beta chain sequence with its context. The antigen remains unidentified. At one end the junction does not follow the germline gene, possibly because of a read error. This CDR3 has 14 amino acids. Germline V gene data show CDR1 as MNHEY and CDR2 as SMNVEV (reference sequence). The data belong to a study of read filtering for tumor transcriptome and immune sequencing. Overall study context: Mean patient age was roughly 66 years, range about 47 to 85; 17 to 20 male, roughly 14 female. Per sample, TCR-region reads ranged about 4.05 to 10.27 million by IR-seq, roughly 80 to 1273 by RNA-seq. The study's findings and limits: The sorted CD138-negative fraction was a mixed bone marrow immune population, not purified T cells.

This library used about 360 ng RNA and molecular barcoded adaptors spanning alpha/delta and beta/gamma chains. MiXCR, run by TCRdb on the reads, gives a single entry per CDR3 protein. The table lists roughly 93,000 distinct CDR3 sequences, 20% to 25% of them singletons. This TCR came from a donor aged 40 or over with multiple myeloma. The V call is TRBV27, the J call TRBJ2-7; TRBD1 aligns across 9 bases. The sequenced sample consisted of a population of CD138-negative cells sorted from bone marrow. The CDR3 region has the DNA TGTGCCAGCAGAACCGGGACAGGGAGCTACGAGCAGTGCTTC. It translates to CASRTGTGSYEQCF.